The rows below give T cell receptor beta chains drawn from one sample of a study of shared clonotypes between healthy human individuals. Data came from immunoSEQ multiplex PCR; TCRdb stores just in-frame clones and leaves some out. This sample has about 2 million clones, with roughly 94% found just once. The sequenced sample was naive CD8+ T cells sorted from blood. These receptors came from a man aged 18 to 29 in good health. Both conserved end residues are part of each CDR3. The order of the fields is clone size, J gene, V gene, D gene, CDR3 protein, CDR3 DNA. A D gene is named only where the DNA matches it firmly. Expanded clones are given a class, and other clones once, few, many or no size at all.

clone_size: .; j_call: TRBJ1-4; v_call: TRBV28; d_call: TRBD1; cdr3_aa: CASSFSTATGDDEKLFF; cdr3_nt: TGTGCCAGCAGTTTCTCCACTGCGACAGGGGATGACGAAAAACTGTTTTTT
clone_size: .; j_call: TRBJ2-1; v_call: TRBV4-3; d_call: TRBD2; cdr3_aa: CASSQDPQGTSRDEQFF; cdr3_nt: TGCGCCAGCAGCCAAGATCCTCAGGGGACTAGCAGGGATGAGCAGTTCTTC
clone_size: .; j_call: TRBJ1-1; v_call: TRBV9; d_call: .; cdr3_aa: CASSGTLNPEAFF; cdr3_nt: TGTGCCAGCAGCGGTACTTTAAACCCTGAAGCTTTCTTT
clone_size: .; j_call: TRBJ2-1; v_call: TRBV7-9; d_call: TRBD1; cdr3_aa: CASSLGQGYGEQFF; cdr3_nt: TGTGCCAGCAGCCTCGGACAGGGCTATGGTGAGCAGTTCTTC
clone_size: .; j_call: TRBJ1-2; v_call: TRBV27; d_call: .; cdr3_aa: CASSSSGGEHLHYGYTF; cdr3_nt: TGTGCCAGCTCCTCCTCTGGGGGGGAACATTTACACTATGGCTACACCTTC
clone_size: once; j_call: TRBJ2-2; v_call: TRBV5-6; d_call: .; cdr3_aa: CASSQGVELFF; cdr3_nt: TGTGCCAGCAGCCAGGGAGTGGAGCTGTTTTTT
clone_size: .; j_call: TRBJ2-7; v_call: TRBV18; d_call: TRBD2; cdr3_aa: CASRMTSGGNYEQYF; cdr3_nt: TGTGCCAGCCGTATGACTAGCGGGGGAAACTACGAGCAGTACTTC
clone_size: once; j_call: TRBJ2-7; v_call: TRBV4-3; d_call: TRBD2; cdr3_aa: CASSQDWAGGYEQYF; cdr3_nt: TGCGCCAGCAGCCAAGATTGGGCGGGAGGGTACGAGCAGTACTTC
clone_size: .; j_call: TRBJ1-1; v_call: TRBV29-1; d_call: .; cdr3_aa: CSVEAANTEAFF; cdr3_nt: TGCAGCGTTGAGGCAGCGAACACTGAAGCTTTCTTT
clone_size: .; j_call: TRBJ2-2; v_call: TRBV30; d_call: .; cdr3_aa: CAWSDLNTGELFF; cdr3_nt: TGTGCCTGGTCGGACCTAAACACCGGGGAGCTGTTTTTT
clone_size: .; j_call: TRBJ2-4; v_call: TRBV28; d_call: .; cdr3_aa: CASNARGGANIQYF; cdr3_nt: TGTGCCAGCAATGCGCGGGGTGGGGCAAACATTCAGTACTTC
clone_size: .; j_call: TRBJ1-5; v_call: TRBV18; d_call: .; cdr3_aa: CASSPEGTTMPQHF; cdr3_nt: TGTGCCAGCTCACCAGAAGGGACCACAATGCCCCAGCATTTT
clone_size: .; j_call: TRBJ2-7; v_call: TRBV27; d_call: .; cdr3_aa: CATSLGGTYEQYF; cdr3_nt: TGTGCCACCTCTTTGGGGGGAACCTACGAGCAGTACTTC
clone_size: .; j_call: TRBJ2-7; v_call: TRBV6-9; d_call: .; cdr3_aa: CASSFGLGEPYEQYF; cdr3_nt: TGTGCCAGCAGTTTTGGGTTGGGGGAGCCCTACGAGCAGTACTTC
clone_size: .; j_call: TRBJ1-5; v_call: TRBV5-1; d_call: .; cdr3_aa: CASSLDGGGNQPQHF; cdr3_nt: TGCGCCAGCAGCTTGGACGGGGGGGGCAATCAGCCCCAGCATTTT
clone_size: .; j_call: TRBJ2-2; v_call: TRBV9; d_call: TRBD1; cdr3_aa: CASSVETGEFGELFF; cdr3_nt: TGTGCCAGCAGCGTAGAGACAGGGGAGTTCGGGGAGCTGTTTTTT
clone_size: .; j_call: TRBJ1-1; v_call: TRBV7-9; d_call: .; cdr3_aa: CASSGHQDTEAFF; cdr3_nt: TGTGCCAGCAGCGGACATCAGGACACTGAAGCTTTCTTT
clone_size: .; j_call: TRBJ2-7; v_call: TRBV18; d_call: .; cdr3_aa: CASSPSTGTYEQYF; cdr3_nt: TGTGCCAGCTCACCGTCAACAGGGACTTACGAGCAGTACTTC
clone_size: .; j_call: TRBJ2-3; v_call: TRBV9; d_call: .; cdr3_aa: CASSAPNTDTQYF; cdr3_nt: TGTGCCAGCAGCGCGCCTAATACAGATACGCAGTATTTT
clone_size: .; j_call: TRBJ1-5; v_call: TRBV4-1; d_call: .; cdr3_aa: CASSHQGSGQPQHF; cdr3_nt: TGCGCCAGCAGCCATCAGGGGTCAGGTCAGCCCCAGCATTTT
clone_size: .; j_call: TRBJ2-1; v_call: TRBV30; d_call: .; cdr3_aa: CAWGDWAGEQFF; cdr3_nt: TGTGCCTGGGGGGACTGGGCGGGGGAGCAGTTCTTC
clone_size: .; j_call: TRBJ1-5; v_call: TRBV10-2; d_call: .; cdr3_aa: CASDEMVSNQPQHF; cdr3_nt: TGCGCCAGCGACGAAATGGTTAGCAATCAGCCCCAGCATTTT
clone_size: once; j_call: TRBJ2-3; v_call: TRBV10-1; d_call: .; cdr3_aa: CASSEVKGVDTQYF; cdr3_nt: TGCGCCAGCAGTGAGGTTAAGGGGGTAGATACGCAGTATTTT
clone_size: .; j_call: TRBJ2-2; v_call: TRBV10-3; d_call: .; cdr3_aa: CAISESTGNTGELFF; cdr3_nt: TGTGCCATCAGTGAGTCGACAGGGAACACCGGGGAGCTGTTTTTT
clone_size: .; j_call: TRBJ2-1; v_call: TRBV6-6; d_call: .; cdr3_aa: CAGRVRGPYNEQFF; cdr3_nt: TGTGCCGGTCGGGTCCGGGGACCCTACAATGAGCAGTTCTTC
clone_size: .; j_call: TRBJ2-7; v_call: TRBV27; d_call: .; cdr3_aa: CASRLTGTPSYEQYF; cdr3_nt: TGTGCCAGCAGACTAACCGGGACTCCCTCCTACGAGCAGTACTTC
clone_size: .; j_call: TRBJ2-5; v_call: TRBV28; d_call: TRBD1; cdr3_aa: CASRDTGGVETQYF; cdr3_nt: TGTGCCAGCAGAGACACAGGGGGCGTAGAGACCCAGTACTTC
clone_size: .; j_call: TRBJ2-1; v_call: TRBV2; d_call: .; cdr3_aa: CASGTLSSYNEQFF; cdr3_nt: TGTGCCAGCGGGACTCTTAGCTCCTACAATGAGCAGTTCTTC
clone_size: .; j_call: TRBJ2-3; v_call: TRBV6-1; d_call: .; cdr3_aa: CASSASPTADTQYF; cdr3_nt: TGTGCCAGCAGCGCCTCACCCACGGCAGATACGCAGTATTTT
clone_size: .; j_call: TRBJ2-7; v_call: TRBV7-9; d_call: .; cdr3_aa: CASSTSPAYEQYF; cdr3_nt: TGTGCCAGCAGCACCTCGCCTGCCTACGAGCAGTACTTC
clone_size: .; j_call: TRBJ2-7; v_call: TRBV28; d_call: TRBD1; cdr3_aa: CASSEQGAGEQYF; cdr3_nt: TGTGCCAGCAGTGAGCAGGGGGCGGGGGAGCAGTACTTC
clone_size: once; j_call: TRBJ2-2; v_call: TRBV7-9; d_call: .; cdr3_aa: CASSHLLTGELFF; cdr3_nt: TGTGCCAGCAGCCACTTGCTAACCGGGGAGCTGTTTTTT
clone_size: once; j_call: TRBJ2-5; v_call: TRBV27; d_call: TRBD2; cdr3_aa: CASTPGGLETQYF; cdr3_nt: TGTGCCAGCACCCCCGGGGGGTTGGAGACCCAGTACTTC
clone_size: .; j_call: TRBJ1-2; v_call: TRBV13; d_call: .; cdr3_aa: CASSSDTPPDYGYTF; cdr3_nt: TGTGCCAGCAGCTCGGACACCCCTCCCGACTATGGCTACACCTTC